These 20 T cell receptor beta chains were sequenced from one sample in a study of T cell responses to AZD1222 COVID-19 vaccine. Using immunoSEQ multiplex PCR, the repertoire was profiled, and TCRdb retains in-frame clones only, with some absent. The sample has 100,000 to 150,000 clones, about 85% seen once. Sequencing was performed on peripheral blood, taken on day 0 of AZD1222 vaccination. The receptor source for this set is an adult in good health.

The chain has TRBV5-1 and TRBJ2-1, with TRBD2 matching over 11 bases. Germline values: CDR1 SGHRS, CDR2 YFSETQ. The CDR3 covers 16 residues. V shed 1 base, J shed 4 bases, and the junction held 4 bases outside the gene matches. CDR3 loop: CASSLMASGGYNEQFF. The CDR3, as DNA: TGCGCCAGCAGCTTGATGGCTAGCGGGGGGTACAATGAGCAGTTCTTC.

The chain uses TRBV6-2 or TRBV6-3 and TRBJ1-1; D is ambiguous. Per germline, CDR1 MNHEY and CDR2 SVGEGT. Trimming stripped 0 bases from V and 3 bases from J, with 20 bases between. This CDR3 spans 18 amino acids. CDR3 coding DNA: TGTGCCAGCAGTTACTCGATGGTTCGGGATAAGGGCTACACTGAAGCTTTCTTT. It specifies CASSYSMVRDKGYTEAFF.

The J gene is TRBJ2-7, the V gene TRBV11-3, with D uncertain. The germline V gene encodes CDR1 SGHNT and CDR2 YENEEA. The CDR3 covers 13 residues. V dropped 3 bases and J dropped 0 bases, with 6 bases sitting between them. DNA for the CDR3: TGTGCCAGCAGCTTTAGGAGCTCCTACGAGCAGTACTTC. This gives the protein CASSFRSSYEQYF. Complete variable domain (other parts from reference TRBV11-3 and TRBJ2-7): EAGVVQSPRYKIIEKKQPVAFWCNPISGHNTLYWYLQNLGQGPELLIRYENEEAVDDSQLPKDRFSAERLKGVDSTLKIQPAELGDSAVYLCASSFRSSYEQYFGPGTRLTVT.

The chain couples TRBV28 to TRBJ2-3; 9 bases are shared with TRBD2. The CDR3 contains 14 residues. V lost 6 bases, J lost 1 base, and 2 bases stayed unmatched. CDR1 and CDR2 (germline): MDHEN, SYDVKM. Here the CDR3 DNA reads TGTGCCAGCAGGGCGGGGGGGGGCACAGATACGCAGTATTTT. This codes for CASRAGGGTDTQYF.

The J gene is TRBJ1-3, the V gene TRBV29-1; no clear D gene. In germline, CDR1 is SQVTM, CDR2 ANQGSEA. The CDR3 extends over 14 amino acids. Trimming shortened V by 3 bases and J by 0 bases, and 9 bases separated the two germline ends. CDR3 amino acids: CSVEEALSGNTIYF. The CDR3 DNA reads TGCAGCGTTGAGGAGGCGCTCTCTGGAAACACCATATATTTT.

V and J are TRBV15 and TRBJ2-7; 7 nucleotides match TRBD2. Trimming removed 0 bases from V and 5 bases from J; junction bases left unmatched: 10. CDR1 and CDR2 (germline): LNHNV, YYDKDF (reference sequence). This CDR3 has 16 amino acids. The DNA for the CDR3 is TGTGCCACCAGCAGAGATCGGACGGGGGGAACCGACGAGCAGTACTTC. Its protein is CATSRDRTGGTDEQYF.

The chain employs TRBV28 and TRBJ1-5, with 7 bases fitting TRBD1. The germline V gene has CDR1 MDHEN and CDR2 SYDVKM. The CDR3 runs to 14 residues. V trimming: 7 bases; J trimming: 5 bases; junction bases outside the gene matches: 8. CDR3 sequence: CASIYRGSYQPQHF. The CDR3 DNA follows: TGTGCCAGCATATACAGGGGCTCCTATCAGCCCCAGCATTTT.

The rearrangement joins TRBV6-2 or TRBV6-3 to TRBJ1-2; D ambiguous. In germline, CDR1 is MNHEY, CDR2 SVGEGT. Trimming shortened V by 0 bases and J by 6 bases, and 11 bases separated the two germline ends. This CDR3 has 14 residues. CDR3 protein: CASSYSLEADGYTF. In DNA form, the CDR3 reads TGTGCCAGCAGTTACTCCCTAGAGGCAGATGGCTACACCTTC.

This clone turned up a few times. This chain links TRBV2 with TRBJ2-7; TRBD1 aligns across 10 bases. The CDR3 covers 14 residues. CDR1 is SNHLY, CDR2 FYNNEI, per germline. V dropped 7 bases and J dropped 4; count of bases not matched to a gene: 7. The CDR3 spells CASKAADRGYEQYF. In DNA, the CDR3 is TGTGCCAGCAAAGCCGCGGACAGGGGGTACGAGCAGTACTTC.

The chain is built from TRBV4-3 and TRBJ1-1, with D uncertain. V was clipped by 0 bases and J by 3 bases, with 8 bases between them. The length of the CDR3 is 14 residues. Germline CDR1 and CDR2: LGHNA and YSLEER. The CDR3: CASSQDFIDTEAFF. CDR3 bases: TGCGCCAGCAGCCAAGATTTCATTGACACTGAAGCTTTCTTT.

V and J are TRBV19 and TRBJ2-1; 7 bases are a match to TRBD2. This CDR3 comprises 14 residues. The germline V gene encodes CDR1 LNHDA and CDR2 SQIVND (reference sequence). The ends lost 6 bases at V and 8 bases at J; junction bases unmatched: 10. CDR3 in DNA: TGTGCCAGTAGGGTATGGGAGGGAGGCGATGAGCAGTTCTTC. Its translation is CASRVWEGGDEQFF.

The V and J genes are TRBV5-1 and TRBJ1-1; D possibly corresponds to TRBD1 (6 bases). The CDR3 loop spans 14 amino acids. Germline V gene sequence: CDR1 SGHRS, CDR2 YFSETQ. V was cut by 1 base and J by 3 bases, with 10 bases left in between. CDR3 residues: CASSLWGLDTEAFF. Written as DNA, the CDR3 is TGCGCCAGCAGCTTGTGGGGGCTGGACACTGAAGCTTTCTTT.

This chain links TRBV3-1 (or the pseudogene TRBV3-2) with TRBJ2-1; maybe TRBD1 (6 bases). The germline V and J ends were trimmed by 8 bases and 6 bases, with 14 bases remaining between them. The CDR3 runs 13 residues. CDR1 and CDR2 from the germline V gene are LGHDT and YNNKEL (reference sequence). CDR3 sequence reads: CASGDRQANEQFF. The CDR3 region has the DNA TGTGCCAGCGGAGACAGGCAGGCCAATGAGCAGTTCTTC.

The chain couples TRBV24-1 to TRBJ2-2, with D tentatively TRBD1 (6 bases). Germline loops: CDR1 KGHDR, CDR2 SFDVKD. The V gene lost 5 bases and the J gene lost 1 base, with 13 bases spanning the gap. This CDR3 contains 16 residues. This CDR3 is CATSGWQGMNTGELFF. The CDR3 bases are TGTGCCACCAGTGGATGGCAGGGGATGAACACCGGGGAGCTGTTTTTT.

To note about this clone: At one of its ends the junction is not consistent with the germline gene, which may arise from a read error. CDR3: CASSEAGVQGLDTQYF. In nucleotides, the CDR3 is TGTGCCAGCAGCGAAGCGGGGGTGCAGGGGTTAGATACGCAGTATTTT. The J gene is TRBJ2-3, the V gene TRBV2; 8 bases agree with TRBD2. Germline V gives CDR1 SNHLY, CDR2 FYNNEI. This CDR3 region has 16 residues.

The gene calls are TRBV6-5 and TRBJ2-7, with TRBD2 matching over 14 bases. Germline lookup yields CDR1 MNHEY and CDR2 SVGAGI. V lost 7 bases to trimming and J lost 4 bases; unmatched junction nucleotides: 6. This CDR3 contains 15 residues. The CDR3 DNA follows: TGTGCCAGCACCGGACTAGCGGGGGGCCAATACGAGCAGTACTTC. This encodes CASTGLAGGQYEQYF.

The chain carries TRBV30 and TRBJ1-4; D gene unclear. V lost 3 bases, J lost 7 bases, and 6 bases lay in between. The CDR3 spans 11 residues. Germline CDR1 GTSNPN, CDR2 SVGIG (reference sequence). In DNA form, the CDR3 reads TGTGCCTGGAGGAATGTTGAAAAACTGTTTTTT. Residues: CAWRNVEKLFF.

The V call is TRBV4-3, the J call TRBJ2-7; 9 bases agree with TRBD1. The ends lost 0 bases at V and 4 bases at J; junction bases unmatched: 4. Germline V gene data show CDR1 as LGHNA and CDR2 as YSLEER. The CDR3 has 15 residues. The CDR3 spells CASSQEKGTGYEQYF. DNA of the CDR3: TGCGCCAGCAGCCAAGAGAAGGGGACAGGGTACGAGCAGTACTTC.

The gene calls are TRBV7-9 and TRBJ1-1, with D possibly being TRBD1 (6 bases). The germline V gene encodes CDR1 SEHNR and CDR2 FQNEAQ (reference sequence). V lost 5 bases and J lost 5, with 15 bases in between. CDR3 size: 14 residues. The CDR3 spells CASSTIPGVTEAFF. In DNA, the CDR3 is TGTGCCAGCAGCACAATTCCAGGGGTGACTGAAGCTTTCTTT.

The V and J genes are TRBV5-1 and TRBJ2-3; 8 nucleotides agree with TRBD2. The trim removed 7 bases at V and 9 bases at J, leaving 7 bases unmatched. The CDR3 consists of 12 residues. Germline CDR1 and CDR2: SGHRS and YFSETQ. The CDR3 DNA sequence: TGCGCCAGCCGCGGGGGGCCGTTAACGCAGTATTTT. Protein product: CASRGGPLTQYF.